This TCR beta chain was identified during a study of tumor-infiltrating lymphocytes in primary liver carcinoma. Study-level background: With diameters of roughly 4 to 10 cm, tumors were stage T1-T3 N0M0. Sample yields, roughly 3.65 to 7.13 million productive TCRbeta reads, were similar across the tissue types.

Unsorted whole blood yielded the blood RNA, and germline DNA was also extracted. At sampling, these chronic HBV carriers had received no treatment. V lost 9 bases and J 4 bases, leaving 19 bases between the germline ends. The CDR3 spans 16 residues. TCR beta cDNA was reverse-transcribed from about 500 ng of total RNA. The reaction used a constant-region primer and ProtoScript II reverse transcriptase. ARM-PCR was slightly modified, and three nested multiplex PCR rounds with it gave rise to the TCR beta libraries. Use of TRBV1-TRBV30 forward primers with a C-beta reverse primer characterized the first two PCR rounds, which lasted about 10 cycles each. In TCRdb, the multiplex PCR reads were re-called with MiXCR into one record per CDR3 protein. The data show approximately 300,000 distinct CDR3 sequences, 55% to 65% seen once.

The V call is TRBV12-3 or TRBV12-4, the J call TRBJ2-6, with a possible D match to TRBD2 (6 bases). The clonotype originates from a man between 40 and 49 years old with primary liver carcinoma and hepatitis B virus infection. Sample: peripheral blood. In DNA, the CDR3 is TGTGCCAGGAATGCGGGACTTCTATTAGGGGCCAACGTCCTGACTTTC. Amino acid sequence: CARNAGLLLGANVLTF.